This T cell receptor (beta chain) is from a study of CD8+ T cells in alopecia areata. About the study: Severity was scored as percentage of affected scalp area in treated patients.

Sequencing templates came from extracted RNA that was reverse transcribed into cDNA. Using immunoSEQ multiplex PCR, the repertoire was profiled, and TCRdb retains in-frame clones only, with some absent. The sample includes 110,000 or so clones, 55% to 60% of them seen just once. V was clipped by 7 bases and J by 8 bases, with 14 bases between them. Looked up from germline, CDR1 is MNHEY and CDR2 is SVGAGI. The CDR3 consists of 12 residues. Study conclusions and caveats: Significant decreases in scalp clonality and expanded CD8+ clones followed tofacitinib treatment.

Details on this clone: Its antigen is currently unknown.

Described treatment: oral pan-JAK inhibitor, 5-10 mg twice daily. V and J are TRBV6-5 and TRBJ2-5, with TRBD2 as a possible D gene (5 bases). This sequence was found in a human donor with alopecia areata. Source: CD4+ T cells sorted from blood, taken at week 24, from a patient treated with tofacitinib. The CDR3 region is CASNKAPGTQYF. In DNA, the CDR3 is TGTGCCAGCAACAAAGCACCGGGAACCCAGTACTTC.